The entry below gives a single TCR beta chain sequence along with its context. The antigen it recognizes is unknown. No base quality information exists; no much larger clone differs at one position. The record originates from a study of cytomegalovirus exposure and HLA in healthy donors (dated by TCRdb to the late 2010s). For the wider study: According to a later analysis, the approximately 120 validation repertoires were produced on the same platform as the 666 repertoires of the first cohort. The study aimed to test whether signatures of past pathogen exposure could be identified by cataloging public T cell receptors. Along with the 666-subject first cohort, a separate validation cohort of about 110 different subjects was used. To predict cytomegalovirus infection status, the study combined high-throughput TCR immunosequencing, statistical association of individual TCRs with disease status, and machine learning. The full study reports these points: A few of the identified cytomegalovirus-associated TCR beta chains were confirmed in vitro to be specific for cytomegalovirus antigens. The authors suggested that the approach could potentially be generalized to other disease states and immunological phenotypes. The study listed approximately 160 TCR beta chains as associated with cytomegalovirus. A later analysis lacked HLA typing for the validation cohort, so it scored co-occurrence in that cohort across all 110 or so repertoires. Cytomegalovirus status was reported to be diagnosed by the classifier with high specificity and sensitivity in both the original and validation cohorts. In a later analysis, TCRs clustered in the first cohort were found to also tend to co-occur in the roughly 130 validation repertoires, with 94% of cluster scores above 0. Most TCR sequences were observed very rarely across donors, whereas some public TCRs were present in many individuals.

V loses 1 base at its end and J loses 1 base; junction bases beyond the gene matches: 14. The CDR3 runs 20 residues from the cysteine to the phenylalanine. Only the CDR3 DNA is retained, 60 bases long and in frame from the first base. The germline V gene (reference sequence) supplies CDR1 SGHNT and CDR2 YYREEE. The library came from the immunoSEQ multiplex PCR assay. In the authors' own workflow: A statistical classification framework was built to diagnose cytomegalovirus status from the catalog of TCR beta chain sequences. TCRdb holds this immuneACCESS table with in-frame rearrangements only. Some clones are missing; in checked studies, unresolved V genes explain under half, and the rest has no known cause. That table furnishes V, J and clone size, whereas the DNA furnished D and trimming. The sample table records approximately 240,000 clones; approximately 90% of these occur just once. In total, the top ten clones hold 1% to 1.2% of the sample.

The donors were included in the validation cohort of 120 subjects, a group kept apart from the 666-subject first cohort. The sample comprised PBMCs. This clonotype was obtained from a woman between 18 and 29 years old in good health and CMV-seronegative. The chain uses TRBV5-4 and TRBJ2-3, and TRBD2 aligns with 11 junction nucleotides. The CDR3 protein sequence reads: CASSLLGASGRLGGTDTQYF. The DNA sequence is TGTGCCAGCAGCTTGTTGGGGGCTAGCGGGAGGCTGGGGGGCACAGATACGCAGTATTTT.